A single sample gave rise to the 21 T cell receptor beta chains below, sequenced in a study of OX40 agonist ivuxolimab in advanced cancers. The protocol used for the library was the immunoSEQ multiplex PCR assay. What TCRdb holds here is the immuneACCESS table cut down to in-frame rearrangements. Part of the clones is not present; checked against another copy, under half of the missing clones reflect an unresolved V gene, and the others are unexplained. The sample table lists tens of thousands of clones, about four fifths of them with a count of one. The ten largest clones take up 0.4% to 0.55% of the sample. The sequenced sample was CD4+ or CD8+ T cells sorted from blood, obtained in a trial of the OX40 agonist ivuxolimab. The receptors stem from an adult with an advanced solid tumor such as melanoma, head and neck, liver or kidney cancer.

The rearrangement links TRBV29-1 to TRBJ2-3; D is uncertain. V was pared by 2 bases and J by 0 bases, with 12 bases between. Germline CDR1 is SQVTM and CDR2 is ANQGSEA. CDR3 length: 15 residues. CDR3 bases: TGCAGCGTTGAAAGGGCGGAACGGAGCACAGATACGCAGTATTTT. Encoded protein: CSVERAERSTDTQYF.

The CDR3 region is CASSEGSRGDEQFF. The CDR3 DNA follows: TGTGCCAGCAGCGAAGGGTCCAGGGGTGATGAGCAGTTCTTC. The chain employs TRBV25-1 and TRBJ2-1; TRBD1 is a possible D gene (6 bases). V was clipped by 6 bases and J by 8 bases, with 17 bases between them. There are 14 residues in the CDR3. Per germline, CDR1 MGHDK and CDR2 SYGVNS.

The J gene is TRBJ1-5, the V gene TRBV2; no clear D. The CDR3 is made up of 14 amino acids. V dropped 1 base and J dropped 3 bases, with 7 bases sitting between them. Germline CDR1 reads SNHLY; CDR2 reads FYNNEI. Here the CDR3 reads CASSEGSVNQPQHF. The CDR3 DNA reads TGTGCCAGCAGTGAAGGTTCAGTCAATCAGCCCCAGCATTTT.

The chain joins TRBV6-5 to TRBJ2-1; perhaps TRBD1 as D (6 bases). The CDR3 consists of 16 residues. Trimming shortened V by 0 bases and J by 9 bases, and 18 bases separated the two germline ends. Per germline, CDR1 MNHEY and CDR2 SVGAGI. The CDR3 nucleotides read TGTGCCAGCAGTTACTCCAGGGGTGGCAGAGGGTTTGAGCAGTTCTTC. This gives the protein CASSYSRGGRGFEQFF.

This clone was detected a few times. V usage is TRBV10-3 and J usage is TRBJ1-1, with D maybe TRBD1 (6 bases). Germline CDR1 and CDR2: ENHRY and SYGVKD. V lost 3 bases, J lost 2 bases, and 13 bases lay in between. The CDR3 has 15 residues. CDR3 loop: CAISDLDSFNTEAFF. In DNA, the CDR3 is TGTGCCATCAGTGACTTGGACAGCTTCAACACTGAAGCTTTCTTT.

The J gene is TRBJ2-5, the V gene TRBV7-2, with TRBD2 as a possible D gene (6 bases). The ends were cut back, 0 bases at V and 2 bases at J, with 10 bases in the middle. CDR3 length: 15 residues. Per the germline V gene, CDR1 is SGHTA and CDR2 is FQGNSA. CDR3: CASSLALRGQETQYF. In nucleotides, the CDR3 is TGTGCCAGCAGCTTAGCGTTGCGGGGACAAGAGACCCAGTACTTC.

The V gene is TRBV14, the J gene TRBJ2-3; D gene unclear. Germline CDR1 SGHDN, CDR2 FVKESK. The CDR3 loop spans 12 amino acids. V was shortened by 6 bases and J by 8 bases, with 12 bases between the two germline ends. The CDR3 DNA is TGTGCCAGCAGAGATCCAGTGGGTACGCAGTATTTT. It is translated as CASRDPVGTQYF.

The chain joins TRBV4-2 to TRBJ2-3, with TRBD2 matching over 11 bases. Trimming cost V 4 bases and J 4 bases; bases outside gene matches: 7. CDR3 size: 16 residues. In germline, CDR1 is LGHNA, CDR2 YNFKEQ. DNA for the CDR3: TGTGCCAGCAGCCCCGTACTAGCGGGAGAAGCAGATACGCAGTATTTT. Translating gives CASSPVLAGEADTQYF.

J is TRBJ2-5 and V is TRBV7-9; possible D gene TRBD2, 5 bases. With 5 bases removed from V and 2 bases from J, the gap between germline ends came to 15 bases. Germline loops: CDR1 SEHNR, CDR2 FQNEAQ (reference sequence). The CDR3 is 15 residues long. The CDR3 sequence: CASSPPGRGQETQYF. The CDR3, as DNA: TGTGCCAGCAGCCCGCCCGGGCGAGGGCAAGAGACCCAGTACTTC. Using reference TRBV7-9 and TRBJ2-5 for the parts outside the CDR3, the full variable domain is DTGVSQNPRHKITKRGQNVTFRCDPISEHNRLYWYRQTLGQGPEFLTYFQNEAQLEKSRLLSDRFSAERPKGSFSTLEIQRTEQGDSAMYLCASSPPGRGQETQYFGPGTRLLVL.

V and J are TRBV9 and TRBJ2-3, with D unclear. The CDR3 contains 14 residues. Germline V lookup: CDR1 SGDLS, CDR2 YYNGEE. Between the trimmed V and J ends, which lost 0 bases and 6 bases, there was a span of 11 bases. This CDR3 reads CASSVEAAWDTQYF. The CDR3 region has the DNA TGTGCCAGCAGCGTAGAGGCTGCGTGGGATACGCAGTATTTT. Full variable domain (outside the CDR3, taken from reference TRBV9 and TRBJ2-3): DSGVTQTPKHLITATGQRVTLRCSPRSGDLSVYWYQQSLDQGLQFLIQYYNGEERAKGNILERFSAQQFPDLHSELNLSSLELGDSALYFCASSVEAAWDTQYFGPGTRLTVL.

The rearrangement joins TRBV7-2 to TRBJ2-7; D is uncertain. CDR1 SGHTA and CDR2 FQGNSA come from the germline V gene. The CDR3 sequence is 14 residues long. The V end was cut by 4 bases, the J end by 5 bases, with 15 bases between. The CDR3 reads CASSSIRGSDEQYF. The CDR3 DNA sequence: TGTGCCAGCAGCTCGATTCGCGGAAGCGACGAGCAGTACTTC.

V is TRBV6-5 and J is TRBJ2-1; 10 nucleotides agree with TRBD2. Germline V gives CDR1 MNHEY, CDR2 SVGAGI. The junction had 6 bases not matched to a gene; V was cut back by 6 bases and J by 4 bases. This CDR3 contains 15 residues. Written as DNA, the CDR3 is TGTGCCAGCAGAACCAAGCGGGAGGGGTACAATGAGCAGTTCTTC. Protein product: CASRTKREGYNEQFF.

The DNA of the CDR3 is TGCAGTGCGGATCCCTACAATGAGCAGTTCTTC. Amino acid sequence: CSADPYNEQFF. The chain carries TRBV20-1 and TRBJ2-1; D is ambiguous. The CDR3 spans 11 residues. Trimming took 6 bases from V and 2 from J, leaving 5 bases between them. Germline V gene sequence: CDR1 DFQATT, CDR2 SNEGSKA (reference sequence).

This chain joins TRBV2 and TRBJ2-3; the match to TRBD2 covers 7 bases. The ends lost 7 bases at V and 0 bases at J; junction bases unmatched: 4. The CDR3 has 14 amino acids. CDR1 SNHLY and CDR2 FYNNEI come from the germline V gene. For the CDR3, the DNA is TGTGCCAGCAAAGAACTAGCGAGCACAGATACGCAGTATTTT. Protein sequence: CASKELASTDTQYF. Based on the CDR3 plus reference TRBV2 and TRBJ2-3, the full variable domain is EPEVTQTPSHQVTQMGQEVILRCVPISNHLYFYWYRQILGQKVEFLVSFYNNEISEKSEIFDDQFSVERPDGSNFTLKIRSTKLEDSAMYFCASKELASTDTQYFGPGTRLTVL.

The genes are TRBV27 and TRBJ2-5; weak D call: TRBD1 (5 bases). The CDR3 loop spans 14 amino acids. Germline CDR1 is MNHEY and CDR2 is SMNVEV (reference sequence). V shed 3 bases and J shed 4 bases, with 12 bases lying between them. Here the CDR3 reads CASSFGQGRETQYF. Here the CDR3 DNA reads TGTGCCAGCAGTTTTGGGCAGGGCCGAGAGACCCAGTACTTC.

CDR3 nucleotide sequence: TGTGCCAGCAGTTACATAGGGACAGTCGCCGCAGATACGCAGTATTTT. Residues: CASSYIGTVAADTQYF. The chain links TRBV6-6 to TRBJ2-3, with 7 nucleotides matching TRBD1. CDR3 length: 16 residues. V gave up 2 bases and J gave up 4 bases; unmatched junction bases: 9. Germline CDR1 MNHNY, CDR2 SVGAGI (reference sequence).

The chain combines TRBV30 with TRBJ1-4, with 11 bases fitting TRBD1. Germline CDR1 reads GTSNPN; CDR2 reads SVGIG (reference sequence). This CDR3 spans 14 amino acids. V lost 2 bases and J lost 8; bases outside the gene matches: 4. CDR3 nucleotide sequence: TGTGCCTGGAGTTCGGACAGGGGGCAGGAAAAACTGTTTTTT. This gives the protein CAWSSDRGQEKLFF.

The rearrangement joins TRBV29-1 to TRBJ2-3; 8 nucleotides match TRBD1. This CDR3 spans 14 amino acids. After removal of 3 bases from V and 6 bases from J, the junction contained 8 bases not matched to a gene. Germline CDR1 SQVTM, CDR2 ANQGSEA. CDR3 in amino acids: CSVDSPGGADTQYF. CDR3 DNA sequence: TGCAGCGTTGACTCCCCAGGGGGCGCGGATACGCAGTATTTT.

The V gene is TRBV18, the J gene TRBJ2-1; 7 bases align to TRBD2. The length of the CDR3 is 15 residues. J lost 7 bases, V lost 2 bases, and 8 bases had no gene match. Germline V gives CDR1 KGHSH, CDR2 LQKENI. CDR3 region: CASSPVGGPENEQFF. The CDR3 DNA follows: TGTGCCAGCTCACCAGTGGGAGGGCCGGAGAATGAGCAGTTCTTC.

This sequence joins TRBV27 and TRBJ2-7; TRBD2 is a possible D gene (5 bases). The V end was cut by 2 bases, the J end by 3 bases, with 14 bases between. This CDR3 is 15 amino acids long. Germline loops: CDR1 MNHEY, CDR2 SMNVEV (reference sequence). The chain's CDR3 is CASSLRGLTYYEQYF. The CDR3 coding sequence is TGTGCCAGCAGTTTACGGGGTTTAACCTACTACGAGCAGTACTTC.

The chain carries TRBV6-1 and TRBJ2-7; a weak D match, TRBD2 (6 bases). Germline V gene data show CDR1 as MNHNS and CDR2 as SASEGT. Trimming removed 10 bases at V and 1 base at J, with 11 bases between. This CDR3 has 12 residues. The DNA for the CDR3 is TGTGCCACCCGGGGAGGATCCTACGAGCAGTACTTC. This codes for CATRGGSYEQYF.